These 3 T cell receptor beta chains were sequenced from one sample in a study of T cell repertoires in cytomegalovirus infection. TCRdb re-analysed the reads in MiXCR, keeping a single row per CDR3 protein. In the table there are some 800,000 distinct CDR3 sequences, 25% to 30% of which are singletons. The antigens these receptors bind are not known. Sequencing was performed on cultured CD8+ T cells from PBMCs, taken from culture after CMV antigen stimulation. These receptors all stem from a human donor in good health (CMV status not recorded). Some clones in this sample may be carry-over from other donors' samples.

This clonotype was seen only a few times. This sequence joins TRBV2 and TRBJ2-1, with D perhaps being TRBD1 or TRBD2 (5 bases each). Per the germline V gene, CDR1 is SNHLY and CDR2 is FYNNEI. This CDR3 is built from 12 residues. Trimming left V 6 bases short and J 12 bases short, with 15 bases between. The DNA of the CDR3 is TGTGCCAGCAGGGGGGAAGGGTACGGGCAGTTCTTC. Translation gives CASRGEGYGQFF.

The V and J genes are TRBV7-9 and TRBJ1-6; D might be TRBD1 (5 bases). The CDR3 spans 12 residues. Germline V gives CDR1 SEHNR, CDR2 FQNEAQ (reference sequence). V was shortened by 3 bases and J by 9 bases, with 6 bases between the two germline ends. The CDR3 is CASSLGTSPLHF. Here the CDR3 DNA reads TGTGCCAGCAGCTTGGGGACTTCACCCCTCCACTTT.

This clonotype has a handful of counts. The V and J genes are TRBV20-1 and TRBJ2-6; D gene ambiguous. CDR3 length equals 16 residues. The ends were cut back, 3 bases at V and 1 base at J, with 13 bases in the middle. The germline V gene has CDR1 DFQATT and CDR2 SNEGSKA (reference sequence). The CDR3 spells CSARAREISGANVLTF. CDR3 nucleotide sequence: TGCAGTGCTAGGGCCAGAGAAATTTCTGGGGCCAACGTCCTGACTTTC.